A selection of T cell receptor beta chains follows, all from one sample in a study of T cell repertoires in cytomegalovirus infection. TCRdb re-called the reads with MiXCR, one entry per CDR3 protein. The data hold about 240,000 distinct CDR3 sequences, with roughly an eighth observed a single time. Sequencing input: PBMCs. All receptors come from a human donor in good health (CMV status not recorded). Some clones in this sample may be carry-over from other donors' samples. CDR3s include the opening cysteine and the closing phenylalanine or tryptophan. A D gene is named only where the DNA matches it firmly. Not every row has a clone size; where given, it reads once, few, many or a size class.

j_call d_call clone_size v_call cdr3_nt cdr3_aa
TRBJ2-2 TRBD1 NA TRBV29-1 TGCAGCGTTGCAGACAGGGGTGACACCGGGGAGCTGTTTTTT CSVADRGDTGELFF
TRBJ2-7 NA few TRBV28 TGTGCCAGCAGTTTTTCTGGGGTCATGTACGAGCAGTACTTC CASSFSGVMYEQYF
TRBJ2-2 NA few TRBV5-4 TGTGCCAGCAGCTCTAAGGACGGGAACACCGGGGAGCTGTTTTTT CASSSKDGNTGELFF
TRBJ1-4 NA few TRBV7-8 TGTGCCAGCAGCTTAGAAGGCGCGGGGGGCGAAGAAAAACTGTTTTTT CASSLEGAGGEEKLFF
TRBJ2-7 TRBD2 many TRBV7-9 TGTGCCAGCAGCGCTAGGGGCGGGGGGACCTACGAGCAGTACTTC CASSARGGGTYEQYF
TRBJ2-2 NA NA TRBV7-2 TGTGCCAGCAGCCCAAGGGCGGGCAACACCGGGGAGCTGTTTTTT CASSPRAGNTGELFF
TRBJ2-2 NA many TRBV7-9 TGTGCCAGCAGCCTCCGGGACCCGACGACCGGGGAGCTGTTTTTT CASSLRDPTTGELFF
TRBJ2-5 NA NA TRBV20-1 TGCAGTGCTCATAAAGAGACCCAGTACTTC CSAHKETQYF
TRBJ2-1 TRBD2 once TRBV7-3 TGTGCCAGCAGCTTAACCCCCCAGCGGGGGTCCTACATTGAGCAGTTCTTC CASSLTPQRGSYIEQFF
TRBJ1-2 TRBD1 NA TRBV29-1 TGCAGCGTTGATGGGACAGGGAGGAGCCACTATGGCTACACCTTC CSVDGTGRSHYGYTF
TRBJ2-1 NA NA TRBV7-2 TGTGCCAGCAGCCCTCCCGGGGCGGCCAATGAGCAGTTCTTC CASSPPGAANEQFF
TRBJ1-5 NA many TRBV28 TGTGCCAGCAGGGTTTGGGGGACGGGACAGCCCCAGCATTTT CASRVWGTGQPQHF
TRBJ1-3 TRBD1 NA TRBV12-3/TRBV12-4 TGTGCCAGCAGCACGGGACAGCTGGCTGGAAACACCATATATTTT CASSTGQLAGNTIYF
TRBJ2-5 NA few TRBV20-1 TGCAGTGCTAGGGTCGATGGAGAGACCCAGTACTTC CSARVDGETQYF
TRBJ1-1 NA many TRBV6-1 TGTGCCAGCATCCACTCTCTGGTAAGGGATAACACTGAAGCTTTCTTT CASIHSLVRDNTEAFF
TRBJ2-7 NA many TRBV7-2 TGTGCCAGCAGCGGCTCCGGGCAGGCGAACTACGAGCAGTACTTC CASSGSGQANYEQYF
TRBJ1-1 NA few TRBV5-1 TGCGCCAGCAGCTTGGAAGGGGCTGGCACTGAAGCTTTCTTT CASSLEGAGTEAFF
TRBJ1-5 NA NA TRBV2 TGTGCCAGCAGTGAAGGGGGGGACGGTCAGCCCCAGCATTTT CASSEGGDGQPQHF
TRBJ2-7 NA many TRBV7-2 TGTGCCAGCAGCCCCATGGCGGCTAGCTCCTACGAGCAGTACTTC CASSPMAASSYEQYF
TRBJ2-6 TRBD1 few TRBV5-1 TGCGCCAGCAGCTTGGAGGGGGCCGCTGGGGCCAACGTCCTGACTTTC CASSLEGAAGANVLTF
TRBJ2-5 TRBD1 few TRBV12-3/TRBV12-4 TGTGCCAGCAGTTTCCACGGCCAAGGGACAGGGAAAGAGACCCAGTACTTC CASSFHGQGTGKETQYF
TRBJ1-1 NA many TRBV7-8 TGTGCCAGCAGCTTAATGGGAACTTCGCCGACTGAAGCTTTCTTT CASSLMGTSPTEAFF
TRBJ1-2 NA NA TRBV2 TGTGCCAGCAAGGCTACAGGGAACTATGGCTACACCTTC CASKATGNYGYTF
TRBJ2-7 NA NA TRBV25-1 TGTGCCAGCAGTGTTCCAGACGGAGTCCGCTACGAGCAGTACTTC CASSVPDGVRYEQYF
TRBJ2-2 NA few TRBV14 TGTGCCAGCAGCCCAAGATTAACCGGGGAGCTGTTTTTT CASSPRLTGELFF
TRBJ2-6 NA many TRBV7-2 TGTGCCAGCAGCTTAGCCTTTTCAGGGGCGTCGGGGGCCAACGTCCTGACTTTC CASSLAFSGASGANVLTF
TRBJ1-5 NA few TRBV28 TGTGCCAGCAGTTTGGGGGGGGCTCTAAAGCAGCCCCAGCATTTT CASSLGGALKQPQHF
TRBJ2-7 NA NA TRBV20-1 TGCAGTGCTAGAGATGGGGGGGCGGCCTACGAGCAGTACTTC CSARDGGAAYEQYF
TRBJ2-2 NA NA TRBV6-5 TGTGCCAGCAGTTACTCTGGAGGCGGCACCAACACCGGGGAGCTGTTTTTT CASSYSGGGTNTGELFF
TRBJ1-1 TRBD1 many TRBV28 TGTGCCAGCAGAAGGGACAGGGGTAAGACTGAAGCTTTCTTT CASRRDRGKTEAFF
TRBJ2-5 NA NA TRBV19 TGTGCCAGTAGTATAAGCGGGACAGTACCCCAAGAGACCCAGTACTTC CASSISGTVPQETQYF
TRBJ2-2 NA NA TRBV14 TGTGCCAGCAGCCAAGGATCGGCCGTGAACACCGGGGAGCTGTTTTTT CASSQGSAVNTGELFF
TRBJ2-7 NA many TRBV6-2/TRBV6-3 TGTGCCAGCAGTCCGTCGTGGACGGGCGAGCAGTACTTC CASSPSWTGEQYF
TRBJ2-1 NA few TRBV29-1 TGCAGCGTTAGGTGGGTCAGGGATGAGCAGTTCTTC CSVRWVRDEQFF